This T cell receptor (beta chain) was retrieved from a study of blood T cell repertoires in COVID-19. The wider study: PBMCs, B-cell-depleted T cells, or T cells provided the cDNA or gDNA that made up the material.

As originally analysed: By means of reference gene primer amplification, nucleated cell counts were estimated. Libraries were prepared by immunoSEQ multiplex PCR; TCRdb keeps only in-frame clonotypes and omits some of them. Clone size and the V and J calls come from that table; the DNA yielded D and trimming. The table lists 110,000 to 150,000 clones, roughly 82% of them singletons. The table lists this clone with a count of one. The length of the CDR3 is 17 residues. The germline V and J ends were trimmed by 0 bases and 0 bases, with 10 bases remaining between them. The germline CDR1 and CDR2 sequences are SGDLS and YYNGEE.

The gene calls are TRBV9 and TRBJ1-6, with D hard to call. The sequenced sample consisted of peripheral blood. The sequence came from a man aged 55 to 70 with active or convalescent COVID-19. The CDR3 sequence: CASSVEQASSYNSPLHF. CDR3 sequence (DNA): TGTGCCAGCAGCGTAGAGCAGGCGAGCTCCTATAATTCACCCCTCCACTTT.